Reported below is one TCR beta chain. No antigen is known for it. It has no much larger one-base neighbor in the sample; base qualities were not kept. The method was PCR. Instrument used: Illumina HiSeq 2500. Molecular barcoding was employed in the preparation of TCR libraries, with unique molecular identifiers being used to normalize TCRbeta repertoire quantification. TCRdb trimmed the raw reads at Q25, called clones with MiXCR and kept productive beta chains. Identical CDR3 protein sequences are pooled into one entry, listed with their most common genes and DNA. The sample table lists roughly 610,000 distinct CDR3 sequences, 10% of them with a count of one. Roughly 4% of the sample is taken by the ten largest. The data originate from a study of T-cell reconstitution after alpha-beta-depleted transplantation in children (dated by TCRdb to about 2016). With respect to the entire study: The study quantitatively tracked T-cell immune reconstitution after TCRalphabeta/CD19-depleted allogeneic hematopoietic cell transplantation in children using TCR repertoire profiling.

Trimming at the junction amounts to 2 bases on V and 3 bases on J, and the germline ends lie 14 bases apart. The germline V gene encodes CDR1 KGHSH and CDR2 LQKENI. The cysteine opens and the phenylalanine closes a CDR3 of 15 amino acids. Only the CDR3 DNA stays, 45 bases, in frame from base 1. The sequence derives from a human donor who donated a stem cell graft to a child with acute myeloid leukemia. This specimen consisted of PBMCs from the stem cell graft donor, obtained from the stem cell graft. This chain joins TRBV18 to TRBJ2-7; the D gene is perhaps TRBD1 or TRBD2, as each covers 5 bases. The DNA is TGTGCCAGCTCACCAACGGGGCTCAACGGCTACGAGCAGTACTTC. Its translation reads: CASSPTGLNGYEQYF.